This T cell receptor (beta chain) was identified in a study of T cells after yellow fever vaccination. Study summary: Preparing low-cell-number fractions relied on SMART-Seq v4 Ultra Low Input. Points from the study as a whole: Weaker in magnitude, the secondary response showed a faster peak on day 5 versus 15.

This clonotype has a count of ten or more. Its antigen is not identified. A single record per CDR3 protein comes from TCRdb applying MiXCR to the 5' RACE reads. The sample shows 50,000 or so distinct CDR3 sequences, more than 5.5% of them seen only once. The V end lost 4 bases, the J end lost 5 bases, and 17 bases lay between the germline ends. From germline, CDR1 is SGDLS and CDR2 YYNGEE. The CDR3 sequence is 15 residues long. The chain couples TRBV9 to TRBJ2-3; D may be TRBD1 or TRBD2 (5 bases each). This specimen was CD8+ T cells sorted from PBMCs, taken on the day of the first yellow fever vaccination. The clonotype was recovered from a man between 18 and 35 years old who received the YFV17D yellow fever vaccine. The CDR3 DNA reads TGTGCCAGCAGCCCCCGTGGGGGAATCTTAGATACGCAGTATTTT. It codes for CASSPRGGILDTQYF.